This T cell receptor beta chain was found in a study of tumor and adjacent non-tumor tissue in lung cancer. Only one count was recorded for this clonotype. It may be a read error: a sequence one base away is much more abundant. The CDR3 does not close with the conserved phenylalanine or tryptophan, likely indicating a read error. A modified ARM-PCR protocol with three rounds of nested PCR amplified TCRbeta. TCRdb reanalysed the multiplex PCR reads using MiXCR and keeps one entry per CDR3 protein. This table holds some 66,000 distinct CDR3 sequences, about 61% found once. The CDR3 loop spans 15 amino acids. The V end lost 5 bases, the J end lost 0 bases, and 15 bases lay between the germline ends. Germline V gene sequence: CDR1 SGHDT, CDR2 YYEEEE. RNA was extracted from bulk tissue without any cell sorting. Distant lung tissue was collected more than 3 cm away from the tumor edge.

The chain carries TRBV5-6 and TRBJ2-7; tentative D call: TRBD1 (7 bases). The sequence was obtained from a man aged 65 to 85 with non-small cell lung cancer. Specimen: distant non-tumor lung tissue. DNA of the CDR3: TGTGCCAGCAGGGAGGAGGGGGCGGTCTCCTACGAGCAGTACCTC. Protein: CASREEGAVSYEQYL.